This T cell receptor beta chain was documented in a study of OX40 agonist ivuxolimab in advanced cancers. Sequencing used immunoSEQ multiplex PCR; TCRdb keeps in-frame clones, though not all of them. The sample has tens of thousands of clones, more than 85% seen once. This CDR3 region has 14 residues. Germline V CDR1 and CDR2: MGHRA, YSYEKL. Trimming removed 6 bases from V and 0 bases from J, with 12 bases in between. The clonotype comes from an adult with an advanced solid tumor such as melanoma, head and neck, liver or kidney cancer. V and J are TRBV4-1 and TRBJ2-7; the D gene is possibly TRBD1 (5 bases). Sequencing used CD4+ or CD8+ T cells sorted from blood, obtained in a trial of the OX40 agonist ivuxolimab. CDR3 coding DNA: TGCGCCAGCAGTCTAACAGGAAGCTCCTACGAGCAGTACTTC. It specifies CASSLTGSSYEQYF.